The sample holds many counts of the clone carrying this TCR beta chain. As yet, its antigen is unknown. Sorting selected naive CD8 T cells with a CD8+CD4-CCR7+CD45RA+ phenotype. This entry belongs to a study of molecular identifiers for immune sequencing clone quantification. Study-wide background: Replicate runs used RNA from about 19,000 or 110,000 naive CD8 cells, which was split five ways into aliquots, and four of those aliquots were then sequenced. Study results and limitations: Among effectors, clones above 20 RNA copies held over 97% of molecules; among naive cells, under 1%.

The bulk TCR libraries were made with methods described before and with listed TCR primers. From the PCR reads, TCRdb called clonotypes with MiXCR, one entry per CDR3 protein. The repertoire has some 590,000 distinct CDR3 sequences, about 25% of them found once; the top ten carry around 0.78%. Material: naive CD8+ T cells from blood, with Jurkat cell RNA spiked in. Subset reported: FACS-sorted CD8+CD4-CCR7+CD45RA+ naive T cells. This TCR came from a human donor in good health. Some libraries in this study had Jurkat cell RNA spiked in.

The CDR3 region is CSGYHGVSTDTQYF. In DNA, the CDR3 is TGCAGCGGTTACCACGGAGTCAGCACAGATACGCAGTATTTT. The genes are TRBV29-1 and TRBJ2-3; D ambiguous. The CDR3 sequence is 14 residues long. Trimming took 7 bases from V and 0 from J, leaving 14 bases between them. Germline V gene sequence: CDR1 SQVTM, CDR2 ANQGSEA.